The T cell receptor (beta chain) under discussion was sequenced for a study of liver allograft versus peripheral blood T cells. Overall study: Comparing T cell receptor repertoires in transplanted livers with those in recipients' peripheral blood was part of the design. Study-level findings and limits: Differences were reported between the T cell receptor repertoires inside liver allografts and those that were detected in peripheral blood.

TCRdb re-called the reads through MiXCR, storing one row per CDR3 protein. The sample shows approximately 13,000 distinct CDR3 sequences, 28% of them seen only once. Per germline, CDR1 LNHDA and CDR2 SQIVND (reference sequence). This CDR3 is 14 amino acids long. J gave up 5 bases and V 3 bases, and 4 bases lay outside the gene matches. A remark on this clonotype: Its antigen is unidentified.

This rearrangement joins TRBV19 to TRBJ2-3, with 8 positions matching TRBD1. The sequence derives from a human patient who had a liver transplant. Some T cells may have originated in the graft donor. Written as DNA, the CDR3 is TGTGCCAGTAGTATGGACAGGGCGAAAGATACGCAGTATTTT. Encoded protein: CASSMDRAKDTQYF.